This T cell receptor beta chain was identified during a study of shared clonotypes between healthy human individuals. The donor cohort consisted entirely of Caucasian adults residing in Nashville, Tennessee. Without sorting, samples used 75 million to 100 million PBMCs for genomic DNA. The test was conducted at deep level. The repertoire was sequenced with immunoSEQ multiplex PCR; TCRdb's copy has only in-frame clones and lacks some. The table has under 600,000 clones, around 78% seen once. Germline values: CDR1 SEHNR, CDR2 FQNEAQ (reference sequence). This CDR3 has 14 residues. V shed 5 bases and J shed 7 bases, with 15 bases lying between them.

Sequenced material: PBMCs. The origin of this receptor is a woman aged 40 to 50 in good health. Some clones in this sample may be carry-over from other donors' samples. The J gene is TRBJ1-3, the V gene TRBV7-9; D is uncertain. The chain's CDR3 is CASSPDPRGNTIYF. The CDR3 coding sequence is TGTGCCAGCAGCCCTGACCCTCGGGGTAACACCATATATTTT.